Following are 23 T cell receptor beta chains from one sample sequenced in a study of CD8 T cells in ankylosing spondylitis. A single record per CDR3 protein comes from TCRdb applying MiXCR to the 5' RACE reads. The data hold 380,000 or so distinct CDR3 sequences, with 20% observed a single time. Sequencing input: blood, either unsorted or a sorted T cell fraction (not recorded which). These receptors all stem from a male donor with ankylosing spondylitis or in good health (not recorded which).

The V call is TRBV3-1, the J call TRBJ2-1; the match to TRBD2 covers 10 bases. V lost 4 bases and J lost 8; bases outside the gene matches: 11. Germline V gene sequence: CDR1 LGHDT, CDR2 YNNKEL (reference sequence). The CDR3 covers 16 residues. This chain's CDR3 is CASSPLTSGLQYEQFF. CDR3 bases: TGTGCCAGCAGCCCTTTGACTAGCGGGCTACAGTATGAGCAGTTCTTC.

The rearrangement links TRBV11-2 to TRBJ2-3, with TRBD2 identical over 10 bases. The junction had 10 bases not matched to a gene; V was cut back by 0 bases and J by 4 bases. The germline gives CDR1 SGHAT, CDR2 FQNNGV. The CDR3 consists of 18 residues. CDR3 sequence reads: CASSLEVFSGGSPDTQYF. In DNA form, the CDR3 reads TGTGCCAGCAGCTTAGAAGTTTTTAGCGGGGGGAGTCCAGATACGCAGTATTTT.

This rearrangement joins TRBV3-1 to TRBJ2-3; possibly TRBD1 for D (5 bases). CDR1 and CDR2 (germline): LGHDT, YNNKEL (reference sequence). V was trimmed by 6 bases and J by 2 bases, leaving 21 bases between them. The CDR3 is 17 residues long. The CDR3 nucleotides are TGTGCCAGCAGACAGCAAGGTCAGGGAACCTTCACAGATACGCAGTATTTT. It translates to CASRQQGQGTFTDTQYF.

This clonotype was counted between two and nine times. The chain joins TRBV9 to TRBJ2-7, with 7 nucleotides matching TRBD1. Germline lookup yields CDR1 SGDLS and CDR2 YYNGEE. V shed 3 bases and J 5 bases; nucleotides not matched to a gene: 2. This CDR3 has 12 residues. The CDR3 sequence: CASSGQGDEQYF. The CDR3, as DNA: TGTGCCAGCAGCGGACAGGGAGACGAGCAGTACTTC. Together with reference TRBV9 and TRBJ2-7, the CDR3 gives the full variable domain: DSGVTQTPKHLITATGQRVTLRCSPRSGDLSVYWYQQSLDQGLQFLIQYYNGEERAKGNILERFSAQQFPDLHSELNLSSLELGDSALYFCASSGQGDEQYFGPGTRLTVT.

A few counts support this clonotype. V and J are TRBV20-1 and TRBJ2-2; no definite D call. The CDR3 length is 11 residues. Germline V gives CDR1 DFQATT, CDR2 SNEGSKA (reference sequence). V lost 8 bases, J lost 9 bases, and 13 bases lay in between. CDR3 nucleotide sequence: TGCAGTCCAGACCCTGAGTGGGAGCTGTTTTTT. As protein: CSPDPEWELFF.

There are a few counts of this clonotype. The rearrangement uses TRBV7-8 and TRBJ2-5; D may be TRBD2 (7 bases). The CDR3 runs 16 residues. Trimming cost V 1 base and J 5 bases, with 17 bases left between them. Germline-derived CDR1 and CDR2 are SGHVS and FQNEAQ. CDR3 nucleotides: TGTGCCAGCAGCTTAGAATTTTGGGGGGGCTCGGAGACCCAGTACTTC. This codes for CASSLEFWGGSETQYF.

This chain joins TRBV7-9 and TRBJ2-7; D could derive from TRBD1 or TRBD2 (5 bases each). CDR3 length: 14 amino acids. The ends were cut back, 8 bases at V and 5 bases at J, with 19 bases in the middle. The germline gives CDR1 SEHNR, CDR2 FQNEAQ (reference sequence). CDR3 bases: TGTGCCAGCTCCCCGAGGGGAACTCCTGACGAGCAGTACTTC. Amino acids: CASSPRGTPDEQYF.

Only a few counts were recorded for this clonotype. V gene TRBV29-1 combines with J gene TRBJ2-7; tentatively, D is TRBD2 (6 bases). Trimming cost V 4 bases and J 2 bases, with 15 bases left between them. Per the germline V gene, CDR1 is SQVTM and CDR2 is ANQGSEA. The CDR3 is 14 amino acids. The CDR3 DNA reads TGCAGCGTTGCCGGCGGGACGGAACCCTACGAGCAGTACTTC. It yields the protein CSVAGGTEPYEQYF.

Of note for this clonotype: The junction shows a germline mismatch at one end, possibly a read error. The chain carries TRBV19 and TRBJ2-7, with 10 bases matching TRBD1. Germline-derived CDR1 and CDR2 are LNHDA and SQIVND (reference sequence). This CDR3 spans 14 amino acids. CDR3 nucleotides: TGTGCCAGTAGCATAGGGACAGGGGACTACGAGCAGTACTTC. Protein sequence: CASSIGTGDYEQYF.

This clonotype has only a few counts. The chain recombines TRBV18 with TRBJ2-7, with TRBD1 matching 9 bases. The V segment lost 4 bases and the J segment 4 bases; nucleotides outside the gene matches: 8. The germline V gene encodes CDR1 KGHSH and CDR2 LQKENI. There are 15 residues in the CDR3. The CDR3 spells CASSRVGQGLYEQYF. CDR3 bases: TGTGCCAGCTCACGAGTCGGACAGGGGCTATACGAGCAGTACTTC.

This clonotype has more than one count but fewer than ten. The chain links TRBV28 to TRBJ2-7, with 7 nucleotides matching TRBD1. The CDR3 consists of 15 residues. Germline-derived CDR1 and CDR2 are MDHEN and SYDVKM. V lost 4 bases to trimming and J lost 2 bases; unmatched junction nucleotides: 8. For the CDR3, the DNA is TGTGCCAGCAGTTCCGGAGACAGGGCGCCCTACGAGCAGTACTTC. This encodes CASSSGDRAPYEQYF.

CDR3 bases: TGTGCCAGCAGCCGACACCCCGGGACAGAAGAGACCCAGTACTTC. This codes for CASSRHPGTEETQYF. The gene calls are TRBV3-1 and TRBJ2-5; 7 nucleotides align to TRBD1. This CDR3 spans 15 amino acids. J gave up 3 bases and V 4 bases, and 8 bases lay outside the gene matches. The germline CDR1 and CDR2 sequences are LGHDT and YNNKEL (reference sequence).

This clonotype was observed a few times. This rearrangement joins TRBV2 to TRBJ2-7; D uncertain. This CDR3 spans 15 amino acids. V lost 10 bases to trimming and J lost 4 bases, with 23 bases between them. CDR1 and CDR2 (germline): SNHLY, FYNNEI. Written as DNA, the CDR3 is TGTGCCACCCTTAAATCGACCCCAGGCCGGTACGAGCAGTACTTC. Encoded protein: CATLKSTPGRYEQYF.

This clonotype was picked up one time. The gene calls are TRBV5-8 and TRBJ2-6; no clear D gene. The V end was cut by 1 base, the J end by 0 bases, with 11 bases between. Germline V gene lookup returns CDR1 SGHTS and CDR2 YDEGEE. The CDR3 is made up of 17 amino acids. CDR3 DNA sequence: TGTGCCAGCAGCTTGTTGGGTCCTTCCTCTGGGGCCAACGTCCTGACTTTC. Protein product: CASSLLGPSSGANVLTF.

V and J are TRBV20-1 and TRBJ1-3, with 10 nucleotides matching TRBD1. Looked up from germline, CDR1 is DFQATT and CDR2 is SNEGSKA (reference sequence). The CDR3 has 15 residues. Trimming cost V 3 bases and J 2 bases; bases outside gene matches: 4. CDR3 bases: TGCAGTGCTAGGGCCGGGACAGGGGCTGGAAACACCATATATTTT. As protein: CSARAGTGAGNTIYF.

The genes are TRBV6-4 and TRBJ2-6, with D uncertain. This CDR3 is built from 17 residues. V was shortened by 7 bases and J by 0 bases, with 16 bases between the two germline ends. Germline lookup yields CDR1 MRHNA and CDR2 SNTAGT. CDR3 amino acids: CASTRPAEISGANVLTF. CDR3 DNA sequence: TGTGCCAGCACCCGACCGGCAGAGATCTCTGGGGCCAACGTCCTGACTTTC.

This clonotype showed up just a few times. The chain carries TRBV4-1 and TRBJ1-3, with D unclear. CDR1 MGHRA and CDR2 YSYEKL come from the germline V gene. V was pared by 0 bases and J by 0 bases, with 12 bases between. The CDR3 spans 17 residues. CDR3 coding DNA: TGCGCCAGCAGCCAAGATCCTTTGGCCGCCTCTGGAAACACCATATATTTT. This encodes CASSQDPLAASGNTIYF.

There are a few counts of this clonotype. The rearrangement links TRBV29-1 to TRBJ2-3; weak D call: TRBD1 (6 bases). Germline V gene data show CDR1 as SQVTM and CDR2 as ANQGSEA. The CDR3 extends over 15 amino acids. V lost 3 bases and J lost 0, with 13 bases in between. CDR3 in DNA: TGCAGCGTTGACCCCGGGACATCTAGCACAGATACGCAGTATTTT. Amino acid sequence: CSVDPGTSSTDTQYF.

A few counts support this clonotype. The rearrangement links TRBV4-2 to TRBJ2-7, with TRBD2 identical over 9 bases. Germline CDR1 reads LGHNA; CDR2 reads YNFKEQ. The CDR3 loop spans 15 amino acids. The trim removed 3 bases at V and 2 bases at J, leaving 5 bases unmatched. DNA of the CDR3: TGTGCCAGCAGCCAGGGACTAGCCCCGACCTACGAGCAGTACTTC. Encoded protein: CASSQGLAPTYEQYF.

This clonotype was observed a few times. The chain combines TRBV7-2 with TRBJ2-2; tentatively, D is TRBD1 or TRBD2 (5 bases each). Trimming left V 0 bases short and J 1 base short, with 18 bases between. The CDR3 is 19 residues long. Germline CDR1 and CDR2: SGHTA and FQGNSA. This CDR3 is CASSLAYGDGTVNTGELFF. The CDR3 nucleotides read TGTGCCAGCAGCTTAGCTTACGGTGACGGGACGGTGAACACCGGGGAGCTGTTTTTT.

The chain links TRBV4-1 to TRBJ1-2; unclear D gene. Deletions cut 2 bases from V and 4 bases from J, with 11 bases between. The CDR3 totals 14 residues. Germline loops: CDR1 MGHRA, CDR2 YSYEKL. The DNA of the CDR3 is TGCGCCAGCAGCCAAACGCGGGGTAGCTATGGCTACACCTTC. Translated: CASSQTRGSYGYTF.

V is TRBV7-9 and J is TRBJ2-7; D is possibly TRBD2 (6 bases). Deletions cut 6 bases from V and 3 bases from J, with 18 bases between. The CDR3 sequence is 15 residues long. From germline, CDR1 is SEHNR and CDR2 FQNEAQ (reference sequence). CDR3 amino acids: CASRTLGGISYEQYF. Here the CDR3 DNA reads TGTGCCAGCAGGACACTGGGGGGTATAAGCTACGAGCAGTACTTC.

The CDR3 is CASSLAPATTQYF. The DNA of the CDR3 is TGTGCCAGCAGCTTAGCGCCAGCTACTACGCAGTATTTT. The rearrangement uses TRBV7-6 and TRBJ2-3; D gene unclear. The CDR3 is 13 residues long. The V gene's germline CDR1 is SGHVS and CDR2 FNYEAQ. V lost 0 bases to trimming and J lost 8 bases, with 9 bases between them.